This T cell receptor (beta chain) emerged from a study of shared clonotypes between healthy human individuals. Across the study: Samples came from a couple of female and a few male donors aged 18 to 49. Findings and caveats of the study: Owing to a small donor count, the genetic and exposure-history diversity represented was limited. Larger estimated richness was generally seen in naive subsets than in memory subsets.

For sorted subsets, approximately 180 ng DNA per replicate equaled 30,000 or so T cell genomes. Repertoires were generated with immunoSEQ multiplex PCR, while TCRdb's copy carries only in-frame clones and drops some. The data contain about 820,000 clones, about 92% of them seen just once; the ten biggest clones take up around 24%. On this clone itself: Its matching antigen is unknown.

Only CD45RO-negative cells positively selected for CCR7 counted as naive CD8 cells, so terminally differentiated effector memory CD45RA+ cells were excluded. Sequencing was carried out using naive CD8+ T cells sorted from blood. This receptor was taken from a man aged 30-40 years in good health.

In nucleotides, the CDR3 is TGTGCCAGCACCGACAGGGGGCGTTCTTACTATGGCTACACCTTC. Its protein product is CASTDRGRSYYGYTF. The chain uses TRBV28 and TRBJ1-2; 10 bases agree with TRBD1. The CDR3 totals 15 residues. Germline V CDR1 and CDR2: MDHEN, SYDVKM. The trim removed 7 bases at V and 3 bases at J, leaving 8 bases unmatched.